What follows is one T cell receptor (beta chain) and its context. Trimming stripped 2 bases from V and 6 bases from J, with 8 bases between. Per germline, CDR1 DFQATT and CDR2 SNEGSKA (reference sequence). The CDR3 covers 12 residues. This specimen belongs to a study of T-cell memory formation after mild COVID-19. TCRdb ran MiXCR on the 5' RACE reads and lists one entry per CDR3 protein. Of around 450,000 distinct CDR3 sequences listed, about 20% are singletons. The chain combines TRBV20-1 with TRBJ2-4, with D hard to call. The source is an adult woman who had mild COVID-19 (a few samples of this study predate the infection). Cell type and time point are not known. Sequencing was done on a sample of PBMCs or a T cell subset sorted from them (not recorded which). CDR3 bases: TGCAGTGCTAGATACCCGGGAAACATTCAGTACTTC. It yields the protein CSARYPGNIQYF.